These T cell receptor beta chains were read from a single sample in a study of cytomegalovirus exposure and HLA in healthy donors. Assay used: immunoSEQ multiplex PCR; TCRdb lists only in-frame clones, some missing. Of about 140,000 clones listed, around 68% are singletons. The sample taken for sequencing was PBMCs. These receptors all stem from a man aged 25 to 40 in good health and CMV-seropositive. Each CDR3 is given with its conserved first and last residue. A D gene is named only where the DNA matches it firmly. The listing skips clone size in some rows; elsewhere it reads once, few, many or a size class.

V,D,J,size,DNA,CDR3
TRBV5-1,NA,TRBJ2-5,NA,TGCGCCAGCAGCCCCGGTAGTCCAGGCTACCGGGAGACCCAGTACTTC,CASSPGSPGYRETQYF
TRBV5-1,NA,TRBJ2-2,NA,TGCGCCAGCAGCTTGGATCAGGATATGAACACCGGGGAGCTGTTTTTT,CASSLDQDMNTGELFF
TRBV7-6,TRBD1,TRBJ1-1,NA,TGTGCCAGCAGCTTAGCAGTTCAGGGGGCCGGGTACACTGAAGCTTTCTTT,CASSLAVQGAGYTEAFF
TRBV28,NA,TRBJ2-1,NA,TGTGCCAGCAGTTCTATAGTTTTAAATGAGCAGTTCTTC,CASSSIVLNEQFF
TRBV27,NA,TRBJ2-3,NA,TGTGCCAGCACCTTCTTTTGGGGGGGCAACACAGATACGCAGTATTTT,CASTFFWGGNTDTQYF
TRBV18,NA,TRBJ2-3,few,TGTGCCAGCTCACCAGGACGAAGAGGGCCAGATACGCAGTATTTT,CASSPGRRGPDTQYF
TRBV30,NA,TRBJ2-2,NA,TGTGCCTGGAGTGTCGGTCCCGGGGAGCTGTTTTTT,CAWSVGPGELFF
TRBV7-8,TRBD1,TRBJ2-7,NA,TGTGCCAGCAGCTTAAGGGTAGGGGGACAGGGTTCCCACGAGCAGTACTTC,CASSLRVGGQGSHEQYF
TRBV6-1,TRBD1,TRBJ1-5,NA,TGTGCCAGCAGGGTGACAGGGTCTCAGCCCCAGCATTTT,CASRVTGSQPQHF
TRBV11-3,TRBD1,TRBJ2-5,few,TGTGCCAGCAGCCTGCAGGGGGTACAGGAGACCCAGTACTTC,CASSLQGVQETQYF
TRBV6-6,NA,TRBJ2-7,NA,TGTGCCACTTCAGATGCGGTTACCGTCTACGAGCAGTACTTC,CATSDAVTVYEQYF
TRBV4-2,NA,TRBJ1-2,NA,TGTGCCAGCAGCCAAGACGGGGTGGGAACCTATGGCTACACCTTC,CASSQDGVGTYGYTF
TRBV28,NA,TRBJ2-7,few,TGTGCCAGCATCGAGGGCGTGGAAGCAACCTACGAGCAGTACTTC,CASIEGVEATYEQYF
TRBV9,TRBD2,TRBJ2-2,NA,TGTGCCAGCAGCGTATACAGCGGGAGTGGTCTAGGCGGGGAGCTGTTTTTT,CASSVYSGSGLGGELFF
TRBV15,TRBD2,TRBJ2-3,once,TGTGCCACCAGCAGAGATACTAGCGGGGGAACAGATACGCAGTATTTT,CATSRDTSGGTDTQYF
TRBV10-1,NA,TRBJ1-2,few,TGCGCCAGCAGTGAGTGGTCCGGCGGTGGCTACACCTTC,CASSEWSGGGYTF
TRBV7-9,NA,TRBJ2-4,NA,TGTGCCAGCAGCCCCCCACGACTAGCCAAAAACATTCAGTACTTC,CASSPPRLAKNIQYF
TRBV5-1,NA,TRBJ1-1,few,TGCGCCAGCAGTCTGGCGGCAAACACTGAAGCTTTCTTT,CASSLAANTEAFF
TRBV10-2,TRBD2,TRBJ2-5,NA,TGCGCCAGCAGTGCAGGTTTTCGGAGACTAGCGGTCTGGGGGACCCAGTACTTC,CASSAGFRRLAVWGTQYF
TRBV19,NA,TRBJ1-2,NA,TGTGCCAGTAGTATGAAGGAGGGCCTCGGTTATGGCTACACCTTC,CASSMKEGLGYGYTF
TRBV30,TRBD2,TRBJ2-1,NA,TGTGCCTGGAGTAGGACTAGCGGGACTTACAATGAGCAGTTCTTC,CAWSRTSGTYNEQFF
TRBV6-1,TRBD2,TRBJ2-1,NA,TGTGCCAGCAGTGATTGGCGGGAGAGATATAATGAGCAGTTCTTC,CASSDWRERYNEQFF
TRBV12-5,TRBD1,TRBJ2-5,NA,TGTGCTAGTGGTTTGTCCCGAGGACAGGGGGCCGAGACCCAGTACTTC,CASGLSRGQGAETQYF
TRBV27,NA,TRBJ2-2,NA,TGTGCCAGCAGTTTACTGGGGCGCGGTAGTTATCGCACCGGGGAGCTGTTTTTT,CASSLLGRGSYRTGELFF
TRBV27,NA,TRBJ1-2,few,TGTGCCAGCAGCCGCCGGGGTGCCTATGGCTACACCTTC,CASSRRGAYGYTF
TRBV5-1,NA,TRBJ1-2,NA,TGCGCCAGCAGCTTGGCCGGTGCGGATAGGGGCTACACCTTC,CASSLAGADRGYTF
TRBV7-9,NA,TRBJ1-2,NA,TGTGCCAGCAGCTTCGTTGAGGGTTACTATGGCTACACCTTC,CASSFVEGYYGYTF
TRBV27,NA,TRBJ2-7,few,TGTGCCAGCAGTTTCTCAGGGGTTTGGTACGAGCAGTACTTC,CASSFSGVWYEQYF
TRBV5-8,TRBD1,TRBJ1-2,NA,TGTGCCAGCAGTCCCTTGACAGGGCTTAACTATGGCTACACCTTC,CASSPLTGLNYGYTF
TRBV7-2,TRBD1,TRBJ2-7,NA,TGTGCCAGCAGCCCAGTTTGGGACAGATCCTACGAGCAGTACTTC,CASSPVWDRSYEQYF